The 27 T cell receptor beta chains below all came from one sample that was sequenced in a study of shared clonotypes between healthy human individuals. The method was immunoSEQ multiplex PCR; TCRdb's version includes in-frame clones alone and lacks a portion of them. The sample has around 500,000 clones, 70% to 80% seen once; the top ten hold about 12%. The sequencing sample was made of PBMCs. The receptors derive from a woman aged 35 to 49 in good health. Some clones in this sample may be carry-over from other donors' samples.

The chain combines TRBV2 with TRBJ2-1; 10 nucleotides align to TRBD2. Germline V gene lookup returns CDR1 SNHLY and CDR2 FYNNEI. V shed 5 bases and J 13 bases; nucleotides not matched to a gene: 11. This CDR3 has 14 amino acids. CDR3 coding DNA: TGTGCCAGCAGTCAGGAAGCCAGCGGGGGGGAACAGTTCTTC. Protein product: CASSQEASGGEQFF.

This clone was counted a single time. The chain carries TRBV28 and TRBJ1-1; D might be TRBD1 (6 bases). The CDR3 is 15 amino acids. The germline V gene has CDR1 MDHEN and CDR2 SYDVKM. V lost 7 bases, J lost 4 bases, and 19 bases lay in between. The CDR3 sequence is CASTNSYTGFTEAFF. As DNA, the CDR3 is TGTGCCAGCACCAATAGTTACACAGGGTTCACTGAAGCTTTCTTT.

The chain uses TRBV11-3 and TRBJ2-5; D possibly corresponds to TRBD2 (7 bases). The ends were cut back, 2 bases at V and 3 bases at J, with 16 bases in the middle. Germline V gene lookup returns CDR1 SGHNT and CDR2 YENEEA. The CDR3 covers 16 residues. Written as DNA, the CDR3 is TGTGCCAGCAGCTTAACGGGGGGCGATCCAAAAGAGACCCAGTACTTC. This codes for CASSLTGGDPKETQYF.

The genes are TRBV5-1 and TRBJ2-5; TRBD2 matches 8 bases. The CDR3 extends over 14 amino acids. V trimming: 0 bases; J trimming: 3 bases; junction bases outside the gene matches: 1. In germline, CDR1 is SGHRS, CDR2 YFSETQ. CDR3: CASSLGTSKETQYF. The CDR3 coding sequence is TGCGCCAGCAGCTTGGGGACTAGCAAAGAGACCCAGTACTTC.

This sequence joins TRBV19 and TRBJ2-7; TRBD2 agrees at 7 bases. Germline CDR1 LNHDA, CDR2 SQIVND (reference sequence). This CDR3 has 13 residues. The trim removed 5 bases at V and 4 bases at J, leaving 5 bases unmatched. The CDR3 sequence is CASSPGLGYEQYF. The CDR3 region has the DNA TGTGCCAGTAGTCCAGGACTAGGGTACGAGCAGTACTTC.

The chain carries TRBV4-2 and TRBJ2-7; perhaps TRBD2 as D (6 bases). Germline V gene data show CDR1 as LGHNA and CDR2 as YNFKEQ. CDR3 length: 14 residues. Trimming removed 1 base from V and 3 bases from J, with 10 bases in between. CDR3 nucleotide sequence: TGTGCCAGCAGCCAAGGGGACGGGGGCTACGAGCAGTACTTC. This gives the protein CASSQGDGGYEQYF.

This clone was seen just once. The CDR3: CASSSGDRGGTDTQYF. CDR3 sequence (DNA): TGTGCCAGCAGCTCTGGGGACAGGGGTGGAACAGATACGCAGTATTTT. This chain links TRBV5-5 with TRBJ2-3, with 10 bases matching TRBD1. This CDR3 comprises 16 residues. Germline V gives CDR1 SGHKS, CDR2 YYEKEE (reference sequence). V was clipped by 3 bases and J by 3 bases; unmatched bases: 7.

The V call is TRBV2, the J call TRBJ2-6; possibly TRBD1 for D (6 bases). V lost 3 bases and J 13 bases, leaving 10 bases between the germline ends. CDR1 and CDR2 (germline): SNHLY, FYNNEI. CDR3 length: 12 residues. The DNA for the CDR3 is TGTGCCAGCAGTGAGGGGGCAGGGGTCCTGACTTTC. Amino acid sequence: CASSEGAGVLTF.

The V and J genes are TRBV18 and TRBJ2-7; 8 bases line up with TRBD1. Per germline, CDR1 KGHSH and CDR2 LQKENI. Unmatched junction bases numbered 14, after V lost 3 bases and J lost 7 bases. CDR3 length: 16 residues. The CDR3 bases are TGTGCCAGCTCACCGAGCCCGGGACAGGAGTTTGGGGAGCAGTACTTC. Its translation is CASSPSPGQEFGEQYF.

The sample holds a few counts of this clone. The chain is built from TRBV12-5 and TRBJ2-3, with unresolved D. Trimming removed 6 bases at V and 2 bases at J, with 9 bases between. The CDR3 runs to 13 residues. Germline values: CDR1 LGHNT, CDR2 FRNRAP. DNA for the CDR3: TGTGCTAGTGGCAAGGGCCACACAGATACGCAGTATTTT. It yields the protein CASGKGHTDTQYF.

The chain is built from TRBV28 and TRBJ1-2; D gene unclear. Germline lookup yields CDR1 MDHEN and CDR2 SYDVKM. V was cut by 3 bases and J by 6 bases, with 11 bases left in between. The CDR3 contains 13 residues. The CDR3 spells CASSFPKLDGYTF. In nucleotides, the CDR3 is TGTGCCAGCAGTTTCCCGAAATTAGATGGCTACACCTTC.

The gene calls are TRBV5-4 and TRBJ1-2; 9 bases map to TRBD1. Trimming cost V 2 bases and J 7 bases; bases outside gene matches: 6. The CDR3 has 14 residues. CDR1 and CDR2 (germline): SGHNT, YYREEE (reference sequence). The CDR3 loop is CASSLNRGLTGYTF. DNA of the CDR3: TGTGCCAGCAGCTTAAACAGGGGGCTGACTGGCTACACCTTC.

This clone occurred a few times. The CDR3 reads CASSQGWLAGGPSRETQYF. The CDR3 nucleotides read TGTGCCAGCAGCCAAGGGTGGCTAGCGGGAGGGCCCTCGCGGGAGACCCAGTACTTC. The chain combines TRBV14 with TRBJ2-5, with TRBD2 matching 12 bases. The ends lost 1 base at V and 5 bases at J; junction bases unmatched: 14. Germline V CDR1 and CDR2: SGHDN, FVKESK. The CDR3 loop spans 19 amino acids.

The chain joins TRBV5-4 to TRBJ2-7, with 9 bases matching TRBD2. This CDR3 spans 15 amino acids. Germline CDR1 SGHNT, CDR2 YYREEE (reference sequence). Trimming took 1 base from V and 5 from J; bases not matched to a gene: 7. CDR3 protein: CASSLSAGGIDEQYF. The CDR3 nucleotides are TGTGCCAGCAGCTTGAGTGCGGGAGGGATAGACGAGCAGTACTTC.

This clone was recorded only once. The V and J genes are TRBV5-1 and TRBJ1-1, with TRBD1 matching over 7 bases. Looked up from germline, CDR1 is SGHRS and CDR2 is YFSETQ. The CDR3 consists of 15 residues. With V trimmed by 4 bases and J by 3 bases, 9 bases remained unmatched. CDR3 in amino acids: CASSLGTTGDTEAFF. CDR3 DNA sequence: TGCGCCAGCAGCCTGGGGACCACAGGGGACACTGAAGCTTTCTTT.

In its sample, this clone was seen a few times. Other DNA sequences of this sample code for an identical CDR3. The rearrangement links TRBV19 to TRBJ1-1, with TRBD1 as a possible D gene (6 bases). CDR1 LNHDA and CDR2 SQIVND come from the germline V gene (reference sequence). The CDR3 contains 14 residues. V was cut by 5 bases and J by 0 bases, with 10 bases left in between. CDR3 DNA: TGTGCCAGTAGTTTACAGGGCATGAACACTGAAGCTTTCTTT. Its protein is CASSLQGMNTEAFF.

This clone occurred a few times. This chain joins TRBV28 and TRBJ2-1; 8 nucleotides match TRBD2. Germline lookup yields CDR1 MDHEN and CDR2 SYDVKM. With 5 bases clipped from V and 2 bases from J, the junction kept 20 bases outside the gene matches. The CDR3 covers 20 residues. As DNA, the CDR3 is TGTGCCAGCAGTCCGGGGCTCGTTGGGACTAGTTATTCCCCCTACAATGAGCAGTTCTTC. This sequence encodes CASSPGLVGTSYSPYNEQFF.

The rearrangement uses TRBV6-6 and TRBJ1-5; D is perhaps TRBD1 (6 bases). Between the trimmed V and J ends, which lost 5 bases and 0 bases, there was a span of 14 bases. Germline loops: CDR1 MNHNY, CDR2 SVGAGI (reference sequence). CDR3 length: 16 amino acids. CDR3 DNA sequence: TGTGCCAGCAGTCCCCTTGGGGGCCTTAGCAATCAGCCCCAGCATTTT. It is translated as CASSPLGGLSNQPQHF.

The chain combines TRBV5-1 with TRBJ2-7, with a weak D call TRBD1 (6 bases). Germline CDR1 and CDR2: SGHRS and YFSETQ. The CDR3 extends over 13 amino acids. Trimming stripped 4 bases from V and 3 bases from J, with 11 bases between. The chain's CDR3 is CASSQQGNYEQYF. The CDR3 DNA reads TGCGCCAGCAGCCAACAGGGAAACTACGAGCAGTACTTC.

This clone was observed a single time. V and J are TRBV11-1 and TRBJ2-3; TRBD2 is a possible D gene (6 bases). CDR1 and CDR2 (germline): SGHAT, FQDESV (reference sequence). The V end lost 5 bases, the J end lost 5 bases, and 17 bases lay between the germline ends. The CDR3 contains 15 residues. The CDR3: CASSRRGALKDTQYF. DNA for the CDR3: TGTGCCAGCAGCAGGCGCGGGGCACTTAAAGATACGCAGTATTTT.

This clone was recorded a few times. The chain is built from TRBV11-2 and TRBJ2-1, with TRBD2 matching 14 bases. Losses at the gene ends were 2 bases for V and 6 bases for J; bases not matched to a gene: 6. CDR1 and CDR2 (germline): SGHAT, FQNNGV. CDR3 length: 17 residues. CDR3 in amino acids: CASSLPGLAGGGNEQFF. Here the CDR3 DNA reads TGTGCCAGCAGCTTACCCGGACTAGCGGGAGGTGGCAATGAGCAGTTCTTC.

The gene calls are TRBV27 and TRBJ2-7; 11 bases map to TRBD2. Per the germline V gene, CDR1 is MNHEY and CDR2 is SMNVEV (reference sequence). V shed 7 bases, J shed 5 bases, and the junction held 4 bases outside the gene matches. The CDR3 is 13 residues long. As DNA, the CDR3 is TGTGCCAGCAATAGCGGGAGGGGGAACGAGCAGTACTTC. This gives the protein CASNSGRGNEQYF.

Many counts were recorded for this clone. The genes are TRBV30 and TRBJ1-1; 9 positions agree with TRBD1. Germline-derived CDR1 and CDR2 are GTSNPN and SVGIG (reference sequence). This CDR3 has 13 residues. The ends lost 8 bases at V and 6 bases at J; junction bases unmatched: 10. CDR3 DNA sequence: TGTGCCCGAAACGCACAGGGGGCGTCTGAAGCTTTCTTT. It specifies CARNAQGASEAFF.

The chain is built from TRBV6-4 and TRBJ2-3; 10 bases match TRBD2. Unmatched junction bases numbered 2, after V lost 0 bases and J lost 5 bases. This CDR3 is built from 15 residues. Germline V gene lookup returns CDR1 MRHNA and CDR2 SNTAGT. In DNA form, the CDR3 reads TGTGCCAGCAGTGACTCGGCTAGCGGGGGAGATACGCAGTATTTT. Residues: CASSDSASGGDTQYF.

This clone was detected only a few times. The gene calls are TRBV28 and TRBJ2-7; no firm D call. The CDR3 extends over 13 amino acids. The germline V gene has CDR1 MDHEN and CDR2 SYDVKM. Trimming took 10 bases from V and 4 from J, leaving 17 bases between them. The CDR3 protein is CATNIGASYEQYF. The DNA of the CDR3 is TGTGCCACCAACATCGGAGCTTCGTACGAGCAGTACTTC.

This clone has only a few counts. V is TRBV11-1 and J is TRBJ2-3; D might be TRBD1 (7 bases). Trimming left V 5 bases short and J 6 bases short, with 18 bases between. The CDR3 consists of 15 residues. Per germline, CDR1 SGHAT and CDR2 FQDESV (reference sequence). CDR3 nucleotides: TGTGCCAGCAGCCTTCTTAGAGGAGGGGGCGATACGCAGTATTTT. Its protein is CASSLLRGGGDTQYF.

V and J are TRBV6-5 and TRBJ2-1, with TRBD2 matching 12 bases. The CDR3 consists of 15 residues. Germline lookup yields CDR1 MNHEY and CDR2 SVGAGI. Trimming at V came to 7 bases and at J to 4 bases, leaving 5 bases not matched to a gene. The CDR3 loop reads CASKPGLAGYNEQFF. CDR3 sequence (DNA): TGTGCCAGCAAACCGGGACTAGCGGGTTACAATGAGCAGTTCTTC.